This T cell receptor beta chain was sequenced for a study of cytomegalovirus exposure and HLA in healthy donors. This clone was observed a few times. One end of the junction does not line up with germline, which may come from a read error. Germline V gene sequence: CDR1 SEHNR, CDR2 FQNEAQ (reference sequence). The CDR3 length is 17 residues. Amplification used 60 Vbeta primers and 13 Jbeta primers. Data came from immunoSEQ multiplex PCR; TCRdb stores just in-frame clones and leaves some out. The data hold some 110,000 clones, with over 60% observed a single time. Donors counted as nominally healthy when sampled, yet unrecorded immune exposures were likely.

Sequencing was performed on PBMCs. The J gene is TRBJ2-1, the V gene TRBV7-9, with 10 bases aligning to TRBD2. This TCR came from a woman aged 40 to 50 in good health and CMV-seropositive. CDR3 amino acids: CSSSSSGRAESYNEQFF. Here the CDR3 DNA reads TGTTCCAGCAGTTCCAGCGGGAGGGCAGAGTCCTACAATGAGCAGTTCTTC. The variable domain in full, completed from reference TRBV7-9 and TRBJ2-1, reads DTGVSQNPRHKITKRGQNVTFRCDPISEHNRLYWYRQTLGQGPEFLTYFQNEAQLEKSRLLSDRFSAERPKGSFSTLEIQRTEQGDSAMYLCSSSSSGRAESYNEQFFGPGTRLTVL.